This T cell receptor (beta chain) was identified during a study of cytomegalovirus exposure and HLA in healthy donors. General study results and limits: Several of the most significant clusters appeared, in a later analysis, to be linked to common viral pathogens. Prior analysis indicated that the majority of TCR beta V segments exhibited productivity approximately 87% or approximately 30% of the time.

PCR was performed using 60 Vbeta and 13 Jbeta primers. Repertoires were generated with immunoSEQ multiplex PCR, while TCRdb's copy carries only in-frame clones and drops some. The table has around 130,000 clones, around 79% seen once. Looked up from germline, CDR1 is SGHRS and CDR2 is YFSETQ. V was trimmed by 6 bases and J by 0 bases, leaving 14 bases between them. The CDR3 is 15 residues long. Concerning this clone itself: The target antigen is unknown.

Sequencing used PBMCs. The source of this sequence is a woman between 35 and 50 years old in good health and CMV-seropositive. The chain recombines TRBV5-1 with TRBJ2-3; TRBD1 is a possible D gene (6 bases). The CDR3: CASIRDTPSTDTQYF. The CDR3 bases are TGCGCCAGCATCCGGGACACACCTAGCACAGATACGCAGTATTTT.